This T cell receptor (beta chain) was sequenced during a study of T cell responses to AZD1222 COVID-19 vaccine. After removal of 1 base from V and 6 bases from J, the junction contained 10 bases not matched to a gene. Germline CDR1 is SGHRS and CDR2 is YFSETQ. The CDR3 spans 16 residues. Sequencing used immunoSEQ multiplex PCR; TCRdb keeps in-frame clones, though not all of them. Here the sample spans 120,000 or so clones, over 75% being singletons. This material consisted of peripheral blood, taken on day 0 of AZD1222 vaccination. This receptor was taken from an adult in good health. The rearrangement joins TRBV5-1 to TRBJ2-7; 10 positions agree with TRBD2. The CDR3 here is CASSLYWEREGLEQYF. CDR3 DNA: TGCGCCAGCAGCTTGTATTGGGAGCGGGAGGGGCTCGAGCAGTACTTC.